The sequence of this T cell receptor beta chain was determined in a study of blood T cell repertoires in COVID-19. Study background: Some COVID-19 samples were acute and others convalescent; all came from the United States, Italy and Spain. From T cells, B-cell-depleted T cells, or PBMCs came the material, which was cDNA or gDNA.

The J segment lost 0 bases and the V segment lost 3 bases, leaving 2 bases of the junction unmatched. Per germline, CDR1 LNHNV and CDR2 YYDKDF (reference sequence). This CDR3 contains 15 residues. Original methodology: It was from reference gene primer amplification that nucleated cell counts were estimated. Produced via immunoSEQ multiplex PCR; TCRdb's table is partial and in-frame only. V, J and clone size reflect that table, while D and trimming were determined from the DNA. The sample lists about 260,000 clones; 75% to 90% were seen once. The V gene is TRBV15, the J gene TRBJ2-3, with TRBD2 identical over 8 bases. The sample taken for sequencing was peripheral blood. This TCR came from a young man with active or convalescent COVID-19. The CDR3 region is CATSRAGGSTDTQYF. DNA of the CDR3: TGTGCCACCAGCAGGGCGGGGGGCAGCACAGATACGCAGTATTTT.